A selection of T cell receptor beta chains follows, all from one sample in a study of shared clonotypes between healthy human individuals. Some clones are missing from TCRdb's copy, which holds only in-frame ones; the method was immunoSEQ multiplex PCR. This sample has under 1,900,000 clones, with approximately 98.5% found just once. Sequenced input: naive CD4+ T cells sorted from blood. The receptors here all came from a man aged 25 to 45 in good health. Each CDR3 is given with its conserved first and last residue. A D gene is named only where the DNA matches it firmly. Only some rows state a clone size, as once, few, many or a class for expanded clones.

cdr3_aa cdr3_nt v_call clone_size d_call j_call
CASSLARTGTEAFF TGTGCCAGCAGCTTAGCCCGGACAGGCACTGAAGCTTTCTTT TRBV7-9 - TRBD1 TRBJ1-1
CASSVDPSGRATDTQYF TGTGCCAGCAGCGTAGACCCTAGCGGGAGGGCCACAGATACGCAGTATTTT TRBV9 - TRBD2 TRBJ2-3
CASSSGTETGELFF TGCGCCAGCAGCTCAGGGACAGAAACCGGGGAGCTGTTTTTT TRBV5-1 - TRBD1 TRBJ2-2
CASSVVASGRKVEQFF TGTGCCAGCAGCGTAGTGGCTAGCGGGAGAAAGGTTGAGCAGTTCTTC TRBV9 - TRBD2 TRBJ2-1
CASTRSGLGDYEQYF TGCGCCAGCACTCGCTCAGGACTTGGGGACTACGAGCAGTACTTC TRBV5-1 once - TRBJ2-7
CASSARTSGSYNEQFF TGTGCCAGCAGCGCACGGACTAGCGGGTCCTACAATGAGCAGTTCTTC TRBV5-4 - TRBD2 TRBJ2-1
CASSFSGALYNEQFF TGTGCCAGCAGCTTTAGCGGGGCACTCTACAATGAGCAGTTCTTC TRBV7-2 once TRBD2 TRBJ2-1
CASSVRDRVADTQYF TGCGCCAGCAGCGTCCGGGACAGGGTAGCAGATACGCAGTATTTT TRBV5-1 - TRBD1 TRBJ2-3
CASSPRTGYFNEQYF TGTGCCAGCAGTCCACGGACAGGTTACTTCAACGAGCAGTACTTC TRBV27 - TRBD1 TRBJ2-7
CASSLRAAYEQYF TGTGCCAGCAGCTTGAGGGCAGCCTACGAGCAGTACTTC TRBV5-5 - - TRBJ2-7
CASSRSGVANEKLFF TGTGCCAGCAGCCGCTCGGGGGTCGCTAATGAAAAACTGTTTTTT TRBV5-4 - - TRBJ1-4
CASSLGLGGAQETQYF TGCGCCAGCAGCTTGGGTCTAGGTGGGGCTCAAGAGACCCAGTACTTC TRBV5-1 - - TRBJ2-5
CASSIGLGTGANVLTF TGTGCCAGTAGTATAGGTTTGGGGACCGGGGCCAACGTCCTGACTTTC TRBV19 - - TRBJ2-6
CASSLGTRGSTDTQYF TGTGCCAGCAGTTTAGGGACAAGGGGTAGCACAGATACGCAGTATTTT TRBV28 - - TRBJ2-3
CASSPGRVDQPQHF TGTGCCAGCTCACCGGGCAGGGTCGATCAGCCCCAGCATTTT TRBV18 - - TRBJ1-5
CASSLDYGRDEQFF TGCGCCAGCAGCTTAGACTATGGGAGAGATGAGCAGTTCTTC TRBV5-1 - - TRBJ2-1
CASSRTGFHEQYF TGTGCCAGCAGCCGTACAGGGTTCCACGAGCAGTACTTC TRBV5-8 - - TRBJ2-7
CASRGLGEETQYF TGCGCCAGCCGAGGTCTGGGGGAAGAGACCCAGTACTTC TRBV4-1 - - TRBJ2-5
CASSLAGLAGAEQFF TGCGCCAGCAGCTTGGCGGGACTAGCGGGAGCTGAGCAGTTCTTC TRBV5-1 - TRBD2 TRBJ2-1
CASSRLAGASEQYF TGTGCCAGCAGCAGACTAGCGGGAGCTTCCGAGCAGTACTTC TRBV14 - TRBD2 TRBJ2-7
CASSEARGYPPDEQYF TGTGCCAGCAGTGAAGCGCGGGGATATCCACCAGACGAGCAGTACTTC TRBV6-1 - - TRBJ2-7
CASSIPGTVTYEQYF TGTGCCAGTAGTATCCCCGGGACAGTCACTTACGAGCAGTACTTC TRBV19 - TRBD1 TRBJ2-7
CSVGGTNQPQHF TGCAGCGTTGGGGGAACCAATCAGCCCCAGCATTTT TRBV29-1 - - TRBJ1-5
CSVNRGSYEQYF TGCAGCGTTAACAGGGGATCCTACGAGCAGTACTTC TRBV29-1 - TRBD1 TRBJ2-7
CASSQEKHRYYNEQFF TGTGCCAGCAGCCAAGAGAAGCACAGGTACTACAATGAGCAGTTCTTC TRBV14 - - TRBJ2-1
CASSLAQGQAGNTIYF TGCGCCAGCAGCTTGGCACAGGGGCAGGCTGGAAACACCATATATTTT TRBV5-1 - TRBD1 TRBJ1-3
CASSPSGLVGTDTQYF TGTGCCAGCTCACCCTCGGGACTAGTGGGCACAGATACGCAGTATTTT TRBV18 - TRBD2 TRBJ2-3
CASSQDFVGRGSSGANVLTF TGCGCCAGCAGCCAAGATTTTGTAGGGAGGGGTAGCTCTGGGGCCAACGTCCTGACTTTC TRBV4-1 - TRBD2 TRBJ2-6
CASSGQVATNEKLFF TGTGCCAGCAGTGGACAGGTTGCAACTAATGAAAAACTGTTTTTT TRBV2 - - TRBJ1-4
CASSLGRPGRAIYEQYF TGTGCCAGCAGCTTAGGGAGGCCGGGGAGGGCCATCTACGAGCAGTACTTC TRBV11-2 - TRBD2 TRBJ2-7
CASSSGTSGLSYEQYF TGTGCCAGCAGCTCGGGGACTAGCGGGCTTTCCTACGAGCAGTACTTC TRBV9 - TRBD2 TRBJ2-7
CASSPPGSHRDTEAFF TGTGCCAGCTCACCACCGGGCAGTCATAGGGACACTGAAGCTTTCTTT TRBV18 - - TRBJ1-1
CASSGTSRTSAHYNEQFF TGTGCCAGCAGTGGGACTAGCCGGACTAGCGCTCATTACAATGAGCAGTTCTTC TRBV27 - TRBD2 TRBJ2-1
CASSSGVKRNTIYF TGTGCCAGCAGCTCGGGGGTTAAAAGAAACACCATATATTTT TRBV5-4 - - TRBJ1-3
CASSIPGSSYGYTF TGTGCCAGCAGTATCCCCGGGAGTTCGTATGGCTACACCTTC TRBV28 - - TRBJ1-2
CASMVFESLGHF TGCGCCAGCATGGTCTTCGAGTCCCTGGGGCATTTT TRBV10-1 - - TRBJ1-5
CASSVVGSSYEQYF TGTGCCAGCAGCGTAGTGGGGAGCTCCTACGAGCAGTACTTC TRBV9 - - TRBJ2-7
CASSLQAGVSFFF TGTGCCAGCAGCTTACAAGCGGGAGTAAGTTTTTTCTTC TRBV7-9 - TRBD2 TRBJ2-1
CASSLSGRVSYNEQFF TGTGCCAGCAGCTTGAGCGGGAGGGTCTCCTACAATGAGCAGTTCTTC TRBV5-4 - TRBD2 TRBJ2-1
CAWKKGRVRAYEQYF TGTGCCTGGAAAAAAGGGCGGGTCCGGGCCTACGAGCAGTACTTC TRBV30 - - TRBJ2-7
CASSLYSRGHEQYF TGTGCCAGCAGTTTATACTCCCGGGGACACGAGCAGTACTTC TRBV28 - - TRBJ2-7